This T cell receptor (beta chain) was captured by sequencing in a study of shared clonotypes between healthy human individuals. Findings of the study overall: Clonotype sharing among donors was expected to depend on sequencing depth.

Measured with immunoSEQ multiplex PCR; TCRdb has only the in-frame clones, and not every one. Among a few million clones listed, approximately 90% were seen once. Turning to this clone: Its antigen is currently unknown.

Germline CDR1 reads SGHDT; CDR2 reads YYEEEE. The CDR3 is made up of 12 amino acids. V shed 3 bases and J shed 4 bases, with 6 bases lying between them. All of the donors resided in Nashville, Tennessee, and each was a Caucasian adult. The sequence came from a man between 18 and 29 years old in good health. Sequencing input: naive CD4+ T cells sorted from blood. Subset: CD45RA+ positively selected. The chain joins TRBV5-6 to TRBJ2-3; D remains ambiguous. CDR3 in amino acids: CASSSDADTQYF. CDR3 nucleotides: TGTGCCAGCAGCTCGGATGCAGATACGCAGTATTTT.